This T cell receptor beta chain was identified in a study of beta chain features in type 1 diabetes. General observations from the study: The analysis here could not establish whether HLA type shapes TCRB rearrangement. Across all four CD4+ subsets, people with type 1 diabetes showed modestly shorter TCRB CDR3s. VDJ junctions sequenced from type 1 diabetes patients showed fewer insertions and more deletions.

Turning to this clone: No antigen is known for it.

Sequencing targeted expressed TCRB transcripts, as all isolated RNA had been reverse transcribed. Naive, central memory and regulatory T cell samples yielded about 4 million reads on average. Method: immunoSEQ multiplex PCR; TCRdb's copy keeps in-frame clones and lacks some. The table includes about 340,000 clones, less than 10% detected once. This receptor was obtained from a young woman in good health. The material sequenced was central memory CD4+ T cells from blood.

In DNA, the CDR3 is TGCGCCAGCAGCTTGCCGACTAGCGGGGACAACAATGAGCAGTTCTTC. It codes for CASSLPTSGDNNEQFF. This sequence joins TRBV5-1 and TRBJ2-1, with TRBD2 identical over 11 bases. This CDR3 comprises 16 residues. V lost 1 base, J lost 5 bases, and 5 bases stayed unmatched. In germline, CDR1 is SGHRS, CDR2 YFSETQ. The full variable domain, in which reference TRBV5-1 and TRBJ2-1 provide the parts outside the CDR3, is KAGVTQTPRYLIKTRGQQVTLSCSPISGHRSVSWYQQTPGQGLQFLFEYFSETQRNKGNFPGRFSGRQFSNSRSEMNVSTLELGDSALYLCASSLPTSGDNNEQFFGPGTRLTVL.